Listed below are T cell receptor beta chains from one sample, sequenced in a study of beta chain features in type 1 diabetes. The table came from immunoSEQ multiplex PCR; TCRdb's copy has only in-frame clones and leaves some out. The table records about 390,000 clones, roughly 9.8% of them present only once. Sequencing input: central memory CD4+ T cells from blood. The receptors derive from a man aged 25 to 40 with type 1 diabetes. Both conserved end residues are part of each CDR3.

j_call v_call cdr3_aa
TRBJ2-7 TRBV28 CASSGGDSYEQYF
TRBJ1-1 TRBV19 CAIHQGAGVNTEAFF
TRBJ1-1 TRBV29-1 CSVGHTNTEAFF
TRBJ2-7 TRBV5-6 CASSSLAGGEQYF
TRBJ2-6 TRBV29-1 CSVDSPSGANVLTF
TRBJ1-5 TRBV27 CASSLTGIPSNQPQHF
TRBJ1-2 TRBV18 CASSQDRGLYGYTF
TRBJ2-7 TRBV19 CASTETGTTYEQYF
TRBJ1-3 TRBV29-1 CSAWRDRAGNTIYF
TRBJ2-3 TRBV5-1 CASSLVGLAGVDTQYF
TRBJ1-4 TRBV29-1 CSVKVTTNEKLFF
TRBJ1-4 TRBV5-1 CASRDTNEKLFF
TRBJ2-2 TRBV5-1 CASSLEGSSGVTGELFF
TRBJ2-2 TRBV4-1 CASSQVFLAGSGSGELFF
TRBJ1-1 TRBV29-1 CSVWGGQQAFF
TRBJ2-3 TRBV7-2 CASSLGRRTDTQYF
TRBJ2-1 TRBV7-2 CASSLVIWGSYNEQFF
TRBJ1-2 TRBV5-1 CASSLETGGPYGYTF
TRBJ2-7 TRBV2 CASREHGQGARYF
TRBJ1-2 TRBV6-1 CASSPGQGRNYGYTF
TRBJ2-3 TRBV7-3 CASSLPEGTSGTRTDTQYF
TRBJ2-7 TRBV15 CATSRGGTATTGQYF
TRBJ2-7 TRBV6-6 CASSATSEQSEQYF
TRBJ1-3 TRBV10-3 CAITMGAGNTIYF
TRBJ1-3 TRBV7-9 CASSLVGGNTIYF
TRBJ2-3 TRBV6-1 CASSPEGDTDTQYF
TRBJ2-2 TRBV28 CASSFASRGGRAGELFF
TRBJ1-4 TRBV29-1 CSVLVTRGTVNEKLFF
TRBJ2-7 TRBV7-9 CASSSIAVFHSYEQYF
TRBJ2-3 TRBV27 CAVRSGGSTDTQYF
TRBJ2-7 TRBV19 CASSYRGSDEQYF
TRBJ1-3 TRBV7-6 CASSLGLGQKIYF
TRBJ2-7 TRBV28 CASSSAYEQYF
TRBJ1-2 TRBV20-1 CSALSYGYTF
TRBJ2-3 TRBV7-8 CASSLGGMGTDTQYF
TRBJ2-6 TRBV5-1 CASSLEAAANVLTF
TRBJ1-5 TRBV15 CATSGTVGNQPQHF
TRBJ2-5 TRBV28 CASSLDRGPETQYF
TRBJ2-1 TRBV23-1 CASSHSLKIQGEFF
TRBJ2-5 TRBV7-9 CASSSTQGYQETQYF
TRBJ1-1 TRBV6-5 CASSYSAGLNTEAFF
TRBJ1-3 TRBV27 CASSLSGAGNTIYF
TRBJ2-6 TRBV27 CASSREGTISGANVLTF
TRBJ2-7 TRBV19 CASSMASGTYEQYF
TRBJ2-1 TRBV7-2 CASSPYLTTEQFF
TRBJ2-5 TRBV7-2 CASSFGTGDRTQYF
TRBJ2-3 TRBV5-1 CASSFTTSGVTDTQYF
TRBJ2-7 TRBV7-6 CASSLAGDSTYEQYF
TRBJ2-1 TRBV6-5 CASSRLAVTYNEQFF